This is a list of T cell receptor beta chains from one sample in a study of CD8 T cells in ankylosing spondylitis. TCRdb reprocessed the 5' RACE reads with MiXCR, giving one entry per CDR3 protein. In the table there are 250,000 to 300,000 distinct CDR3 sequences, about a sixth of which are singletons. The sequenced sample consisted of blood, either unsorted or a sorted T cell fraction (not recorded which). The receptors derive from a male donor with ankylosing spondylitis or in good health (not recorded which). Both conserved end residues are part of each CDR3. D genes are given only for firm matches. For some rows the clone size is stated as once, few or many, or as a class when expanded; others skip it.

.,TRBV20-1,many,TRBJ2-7,CSASGSYEQYF,TGCAGTGCTAGCGGCTCCTACGAGCAGTACTTC
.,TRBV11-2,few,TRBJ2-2,CASSSPLREVNTGELFF,TGTGCCAGCAGCTCCCCATTGAGGGAGGTGAACACCGGGGAGCTGTTTTTT
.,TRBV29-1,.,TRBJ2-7,CSVGDTLSYEQYF,TGCAGCGTGGGGGACACTCTCTCCTACGAGCAGTACTTC
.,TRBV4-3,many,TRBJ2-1,CASSQELEGSYNEQFF,TGCGCCAGCAGCCAAGAACTTGAGGGGTCCTACAATGAGCAGTTCTTC
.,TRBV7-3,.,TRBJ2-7,CASSLETFGEQYF,TGTGCCAGCAGCTTAGAGACATTTGGGGAGCAGTACTTC
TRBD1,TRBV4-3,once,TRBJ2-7,CASSQEGGLSYEQYF,TGCGCCAGCAGCCAAGAAGGGGGCCTTTCCTACGAGCAGTACTTC
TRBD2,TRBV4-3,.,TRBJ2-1,CASSQAHRVAGYNEQFF,TGCGCCAGCAGCCAAGCCCACCGGGTAGCGGGGTACAATGAGCAGTTCTTC
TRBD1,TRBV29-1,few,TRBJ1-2,CSVESTTGNYGYTF,TGCAGCGTTGAATCGACGACAGGGAACTATGGCTACACCTTC
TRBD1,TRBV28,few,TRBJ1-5,CGVAGTGENQPQHF,TGCGGGGTTGCCGGGACAGGGGAAAATCAGCCCCAGCATTTT
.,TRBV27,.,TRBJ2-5,CASSLTQYF,TGTGCCAGCAGTTTGACCCAGTACTTC
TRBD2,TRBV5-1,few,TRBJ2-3,CASSGGLAGGPGDTQYF,TGCGCCAGCAGCGGGGGACTAGCGGGAGGGCCCGGAGATACGCAGTATTTT
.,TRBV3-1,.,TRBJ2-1,CASSQEKPLGEQNNEQFF,TGTGCCAGCAGCCAAGAGAAGCCCTTGGGGGAGCAGAACAATGAGCAGTTCTTC
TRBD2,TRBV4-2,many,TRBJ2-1,CASSQGSSGSNEQFF,TGTGCCAGCAGCCAAGGGTCTAGCGGGAGCAATGAGCAGTTCTTC
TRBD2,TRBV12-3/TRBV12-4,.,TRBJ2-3,CASSQITSGRTDTQYF,TGTGCCAGCAGCCAAATAACTAGCGGCCGCACAGATACGCAGTATTTT
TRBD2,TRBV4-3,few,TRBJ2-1,CASSASGSYEQFF,TGCGCCAGCTCGGCTAGCGGGAGCTATGAGCAGTTCTTC
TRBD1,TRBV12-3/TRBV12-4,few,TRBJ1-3,CASSSRDRGRIAGNTIYF,TGTGCCAGCAGTTCCCGGGACAGGGGGCGCATCGCTGGAAACACCATATATTTT
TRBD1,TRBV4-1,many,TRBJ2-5,CASSQKDWDRLETQYF,TGCGCCAGCAGCCAGAAAGATTGGGACAGGCTTGAGACCCAGTACTTC
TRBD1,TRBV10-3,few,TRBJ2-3,CAIRSGQGIPDTQYF,TGTGCCATCAGGTCGGGACAGGGGATACCAGATACGCAGTATTTT
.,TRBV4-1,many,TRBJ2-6,CASSQELGANVLTF,TGCGCCAGCAGCCAAGAGTTGGGGGCCAACGTCCTGACTTTC
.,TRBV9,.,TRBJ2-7,CASSWRDSNYEQYF,TGTGCCAGCAGTTGGCGGGACAGTAACTACGAGCAGTACTTC
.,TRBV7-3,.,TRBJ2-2,CASSPGGGAAQNTGELFF,TGTGCCAGCAGCCCCGGTGGAGGGGCAGCCCAGAACACCGGGGAGCTGTTTTTT
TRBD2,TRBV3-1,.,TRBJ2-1,CASSPLAGNNEQFF,TGTGCCAGCAGCCCTTTAGCGGGGAACAATGAGCAGTTCTTC
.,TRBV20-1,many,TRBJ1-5,CSATGTFSNQPQHF,TGCAGTGCTACCGGGACCTTTAGCAATCAGCCCCAGCATTTT
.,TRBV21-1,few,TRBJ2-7,CASSKDGRAYEQYF,TGTGCCAGCAGCAAAGACGGCAGGGCCTACGAGCAGTACTTC
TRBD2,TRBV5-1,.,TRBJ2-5,CASSSWTGGYQETQYF,TGCGCCAGCAGCTCATGGACCGGGGGGTACCAAGAGACCCAGTACTTC
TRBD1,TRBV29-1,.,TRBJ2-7,CSVEDRDSGSYEQYF,TGCAGCGTTGAAGACCGGGACAGTGGCTCCTACGAGCAGTACTTC
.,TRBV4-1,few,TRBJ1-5,CASSQDWQGNQPQHF,TGCGCCAGCAGCCAAGATTGGCAGGGGAATCAGCCCCAGCATTTT
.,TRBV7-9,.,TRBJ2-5,CASSQPLGPSQETQYF,TGTGCCAGCAGCCAACCCCTCGGACCAAGCCAAGAGACCCAGTACTTC
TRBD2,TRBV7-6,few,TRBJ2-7,CASSLTRPRLAGEHEQYF,TGTGCCAGCAGCTTAACCCGTCCCCGACTAGCGGGAGAGCACGAGCAGTACTTC
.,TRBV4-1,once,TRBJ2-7,CASSQPGVGHEQYF,TGCGCCAGCAGCCAACCCGGGGTGGGGCACGAGCAGTACTTC
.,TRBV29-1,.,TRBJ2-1,CSVEPGDVAYNEQFF,TGCAGCGTTGAGCCCGGTGACGTCGCCTACAATGAGCAGTTCTTC
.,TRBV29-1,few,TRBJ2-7,CSVEVQKYEQYF,TGCAGCGTTGAAGTCCAAAAATACGAGCAGTACTTC
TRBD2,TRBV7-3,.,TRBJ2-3,CASSKLASDTQYF,TGTGCCAGCAGCAAACTAGCGTCAGATACGCAGTATTTT
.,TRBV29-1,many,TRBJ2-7,CSAKQGEADEQYF,TGCAGCGCGAAACAGGGAGAAGCGGACGAGCAGTACTTC
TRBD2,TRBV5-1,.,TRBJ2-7,CASTLAGGNYEQYF,TGCGCCAGCACACTAGCGGGAGGTAACTACGAGCAGTACTTC
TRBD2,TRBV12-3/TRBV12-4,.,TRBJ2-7,CASSLALSGGEQYF,TGTGCCAGCAGTTTAGCGCTATCGGGGGGCGAGCAGTACTTC
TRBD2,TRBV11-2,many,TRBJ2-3,CASRKWTSGRTSTDTQYF,TGTGCCAGCAGGAAATGGACTAGCGGAAGAACTAGCACAGATACGCAGTATTTT
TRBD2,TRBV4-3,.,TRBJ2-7,CASSSIAGDEQYF,TGCGCCAGCAGCTCTATAGCGGGAGACGAGCAGTACTTC
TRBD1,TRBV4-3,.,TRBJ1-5,CASSQENPVRGGSPQHF,TGCGCCAGCAGCCAAGAAAACCCCGTGCGAGGGGGCTCACCCCAGCATTTT
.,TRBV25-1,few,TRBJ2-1,CASSDYDEQFF,TGTGCCAGCAGTGATTATGACGAGCAGTTCTTC
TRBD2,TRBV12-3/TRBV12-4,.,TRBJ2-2,CASIPGEGLNTGELFF,TGTGCCAGCATCCCGGGGGAGGGCCTGAACACCGGGGAGCTGTTTTTT
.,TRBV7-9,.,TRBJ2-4,CASSPTDRAAKNIQCF,TGTGCCAGCAGCCCTACCGATCGGGCAGCCAAAAACATTCAGTGCTTC
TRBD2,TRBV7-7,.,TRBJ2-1,CASSTGLALYNEQFF,TGTGCTAGCAGCACGGGACTAGCGCTTTACAATGAGCAGTTCTTC
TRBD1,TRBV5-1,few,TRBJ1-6,CASSFRDRDSNSPLHF,TGCGCCAGCAGCTTCCGGGACAGGGATTCTAATTCACCCCTCCACTTT
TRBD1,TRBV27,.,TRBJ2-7,CASSSDRAYEQYF,TGTGCCAGCAGTTCAGACAGGGCCTACGAGCAGTACTTC
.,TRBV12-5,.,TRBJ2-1,CASGRFERLEQFF,TGTGCTAGTGGTCGCTTCGAGAGGCTTGAGCAGTTCTTC
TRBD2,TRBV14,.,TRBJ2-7,CASSQRDGTSGRAAYEQYF,TGTGCCAGCAGCCAGAGGGACGGGACTAGCGGGAGGGCCGCCTACGAGCAGTACTTC
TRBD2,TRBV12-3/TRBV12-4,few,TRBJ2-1,CASSRLAYEQFF,TGTGCCAGCAGTCGACTAGCCTATGAGCAGTTCTTC
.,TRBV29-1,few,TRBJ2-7,CSVEDLSGDEQYF,TGCAGCGTTGAAGATTTGTCAGGCGACGAGCAGTACTTC
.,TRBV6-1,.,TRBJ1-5,CASSTGHPNQPQHF,TGTGCCAGCAGCACAGGACACCCCAATCAGCCCCAGCATTTT
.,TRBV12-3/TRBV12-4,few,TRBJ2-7,CASSLGFRANEQYF,TGTGCCAGCAGTTTGGGTTTCAGGGCAAACGAGCAGTACTTC
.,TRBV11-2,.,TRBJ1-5,CASSLTFSNQPQHF,TGTGCCAGCAGCTTAACCTTCAGCAATCAGCCCCAGCATTTT
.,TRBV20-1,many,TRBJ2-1,CSHPQNGPNNEQFF,TGCAGTCACCCCCAAAACGGCCCGAACAATGAGCAGTTCTTC
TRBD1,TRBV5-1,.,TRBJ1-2,CASSLDRTGNGYTF,TGCGCCAGCAGCTTGGACCGGACAGGGAATGGCTACACCTTC